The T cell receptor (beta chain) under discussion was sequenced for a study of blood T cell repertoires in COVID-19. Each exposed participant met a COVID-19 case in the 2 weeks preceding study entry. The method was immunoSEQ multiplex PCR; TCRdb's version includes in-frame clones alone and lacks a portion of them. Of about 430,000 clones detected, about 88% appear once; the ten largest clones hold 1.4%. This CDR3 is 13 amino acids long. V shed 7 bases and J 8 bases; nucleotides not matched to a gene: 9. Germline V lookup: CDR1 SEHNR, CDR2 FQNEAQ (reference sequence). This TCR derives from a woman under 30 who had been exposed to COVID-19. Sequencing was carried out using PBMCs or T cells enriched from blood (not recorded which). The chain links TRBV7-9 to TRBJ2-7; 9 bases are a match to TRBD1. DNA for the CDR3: TGTGCCAGCACCCAACAGGGGGCGCAAAAGCAGTACTTC. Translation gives CASTQQGAQKQYF.